This T cell receptor (beta chain) was documented in a study of blood T cell repertoires in COVID-19. Study background: Researchers got acute and convalescent COVID-19 samples from the United States, Italy and Spain. From T cells, B-cell-depleted T cells, or PBMCs came the material, which was cDNA or gDNA.

Original processing notes: Quantification of nucleated cells was approximated via reference gene primer amplification. TCRdb's table, derived via immunoSEQ multiplex PCR, lists solely in-frame clones and lacks some. V and J calls and clone size are as listed in that table; D and trimming were resolved from the DNA. The table includes 430,000 or so clones, 80% to 90% detected once. This clone was counted once. CDR1 is SGHVS and CDR2 is FQNEAQ in the germline V gene. Deletions cut 3 bases from V and 7 bases from J, with 10 bases between. This CDR3 is built from 14 residues. Enrollment of patients from Seattle took place during active infection, with longitudinal follow-up.

This sequence joins TRBV7-8 and TRBJ1-6; D possibly corresponds to TRBD1 (6 bases). Source material: peripheral blood. The receptor comes from a man aged 18-30 years with COVID-19, enrolled during active disease. In nucleotides, the CDR3 is TGTGCCAGCAGCTTTTCACAGGGAAATTCACCCCTCCACTTT. Amino acids: CASSFSQGNSPLHF. Complete variable domain (other parts from reference TRBV7-8 and TRBJ1-6): GAGVSQSPRYKVAKRGQDVALRCDPISGHVSLFWYQQALGQGPEFLTYFQNEAQLDKSGLPSDRFFAERPEGSVSTLKIQRTQQEDSAVYLCASSFSQGNSPLHFGNGTRLTVT.